The following is a T cell receptor (beta chain) sequence with its context. The antigen it recognizes is unknown. Base qualities were left out, and no much larger clone turns up one base away. The data originate from a study of memory CD4+ T cells and cytomegalovirus serostatus (dated by TCRdb to 2018 to 2020). Regarding the research as a whole: A total of 35 or so healthy Belgian adults, of whom 9 were CMV seropositive and some 24 were CMV seronegative, were included in the cohort. The study sequenced CD4+ memory TCRbeta repertoires of a Belgian cohort with known cytomegalovirus serostatus to replicate a published TCR-based CMV serostatus classifier. Overall study outcomes, separate from this receptor: On the Belgian cohort, the classifier built on the original framework reached a median bootstrapped AUC of around 0.95, with a 95% CI of 0.76-1.00. The results were read as suggesting that the CMV-associated TCR signature is, for the most part, present in the CD4+ memory repertoire. For CMV serostatus prediction, a median bootstrapped AUC of approximately 0.95 was reached with the original framework, and a median bootstrapped AUC of roughly 0.9 was reached with a US-trained random forest. Only CD4+CD45RO+ memory cells were sequenced, in contrast to the original study, which included naive and memory CD4+ and CD8+ populations. Of around 160 previously reported CMV-associated TCRbeta sequences, about 62 appeared in the CD4+ memory repertoires, each in one to five individuals.

The germline V gene supplies CDR1 SGHDT and CDR2 YYEEEE. The germline V and J ends show losses of 5 bases and 6 bases respectively, and no gene match explains 7 bases of the junction. The cysteine opens and the phenylalanine closes a CDR3 of 13 amino acids. This entry keeps only the CDR3 DNA: 39 bases, framed from base 1. Single viable CD3+CD4+CD8-CD45RO+ cells were sorted as memory CD4+ T cells on a FACSAria II. CMV serostatus was assessed using a Roche Elecsys assay, by which serum IgG against CMV pp150, pp28, p38 and p52 was detected. After the samples were thawed, total CD4+ T cells were enriched through positive selection using CD4 magnetic microbeads. The samples came from a different study that was designed specifically to examine the CD4+ T cell memory repertoire. Following standard operating procedures, peripheral blood mononuclear cells were isolated and cryopreserved, while serum was kept at -80 degrees C. Staining used CD3-PerCP (BW264/56), CD4-APC (RPA-T4), CD45RO-PE (UCHT1) and CD8-Pacific Orange (3B5) antibodies, with Sytox blue excluding non-viable cells.

Genomic DNA was extracted from sorted cells with the Quick-DNA Microprep Kit. Amplification of TCRbeta DNA was done with the immunoSEQ hsTCRbeta kit, following the protocol from the manufacturer. TCRbeta libraries were sequenced on an Illumina MiSeq instrument. Under the source paper's analysis protocol: Following removal of out-of-frame sequences, around 2.4 million distinct TCRbeta sequences were retained, with an average of approximately 64,000 per individual. Each individual was scored according to the count of 160 or so previously reported CMV-associated TCRbeta sequences and the total productive distinct TCRbeta count. A beta-binomial model was reimplemented in Python, and scikit-learn random forests with default parameters were trained on US cohort data. Classifier performance on the Belgian cohort was reported as the median AUC with percentile confidence intervals calculated over 10,000 bootstrap iterations. The table was pulled from immuneACCESS by TCRdb, which kept in-frame rearrangements only. Such tables lose some clones; where checked, under half of the loss comes from unresolved V genes, and the rest has no known cause. V and J calls and clone size follow that table, whereas D and trimming were derived from the DNA. This sample gives 50,000 to 60,000 clones in total; 82% of them show up just once. About 0.6% of the sample comes from the top ten.

Sequencing used memory CD4+ T cells from blood. In this chain, TRBV5-6 is recombined with TRBJ2-7; TRBD1 lines up with 8 middle nucleotides. This sequence was found in an adult in good health and CMV-seronegative. The CDR3 is CASRPGTGGEQYF. The DNA sequence is TGTGCCAGCAGACCCGGGACAGGCGGCGAGCAGTACTTC. Outside the CDR3, residues come from the reference TRBV5-6 and TRBJ2-7 proteins, so the full variable domain is: DAGVTQSPTHLIKTRGQQVTLRCSPKSGHDTVSWYQQALGQGPQFIFQYYEEEERQRGNFPDRFSGHQFPNYSSELNVNALLLGDSALYLCASRPGTGGEQYFGPGTRLTVT.